This paragraph covers one TCR beta chain sequence. Its antigen is undetermined. A read error may produce the germline difference seen at one junction end. The donors, aged about 6 to 95, were healthy Caucasians from Russia. Every sample gave at least 5 micrograms of total RNA when it was extracted. Germline loops: CDR1 SEHNR, CDR2 FQNEAQ (reference sequence). The CDR3 is 14 residues long. This specimen belongs to a study of blood T cells in healthy people across ages. Study findings and constraints: Aged donors had fewer naive CD4+ cells and lower diversity than long-lived donors. Calculation of diversity from one million T cells yielded estimates considered to be underestimates.

The second PCR ran about 6 to 12 cycles with a sample-barcoded 5' primer and J-beta primers. TCRdb fed the 5' RACE reads into MiXCR, producing one record per CDR3 protein. This sample yields roughly 900,000 distinct CDR3 sequences, of which roughly 43% are seen a single time; roughly 13% belongs to the top ten. This sequence joins TRBV7-9 and TRBJ2-3; no firm D call. This TCR derives from a man younger than 45 in good health. Source material: blood. The CDR3 DNA follows: TGTGCCAGCAGCCCCCAGGTCCGCACAGATACGCGGTATTTT. Residues: CASSPQVRTDTRYF.